This T cell receptor (beta chain) was identified in a study of T cells in Graves' hyperthyroidism and ophthalmopathy (dated by TCRdb to about 2019). Background on the whole study: Peripheral blood was collected at initial diagnosis, before any treatment. TCR V-J signatures able to tell the groups apart were searched for in a discovery cohort of 95 to 100 patients, of whom 43 had Graves' ophthalmopathy and about 60 had stable Graves' hyperthyroidism. An independent validation cohort of under 20 hyperthyroidism patients and approximately 15 patients who later progressed to ophthalmopathy tested prospective prediction of ophthalmopathy. The roughly 94 discovery patients were randomly split 7:3 into training and test sets. In addition, the study compared T-cell repertoires in thyroid tissue and in blood from six Graves' hyperthyroidism patients. Following sampling, methimazole starting at 30 mg daily was given to hyperthyroidism patients, and high-dose intravenous methylprednisolone was given to ophthalmopathy patients. According to the paper, TCR Vbeta CDR3 sequencing was carried out on 135 peripheral blood samples, which came from fewer than 50 ophthalmopathy, approximately 78 hyperthyroidism and roughly 17 progressor patients.

This clonotype was found many times. It lacks a known antigen. Nothing much larger sits one base from this clone, and base qualities are not available. Stable Graves' hyperthyroidism was defined as no progression to ophthalmopathy during 18 months of follow-up. Hyperthyroidism patients were aged 18 to 65 years and newly diagnosed, with disease duration of less than 2 months. Any patient with an uncontrolled infection, another autoimmune disease, pregnancy or lactation was excluded. Diagnoses were based on clinical symptoms, serum thyroxine and TRAb, thyroid ultrasound and orbital computed tomography. Ficoll-Paque density gradient centrifugation was used to isolate PBMCs from 10 ml of fresh peripheral blood. Trizol reagent was used to extract total RNA, and RNA quality was then checked on an Agilent 2100 Bioanalyzer. The TCR beta CDR3 regions were amplified from the RNA transcripts. For the first round of RT-PCR on the TCR CDR3, the HTBI primer set was used together with the Qiagen OneStep RT-PCR kit. Libraries were constructed in a second round of multiplex PCR, after which size selection and purification were performed. Sequencing of the libraries was done on an Illumina HiSeq2000 using paired-end 100 bp reads. The authors processed their data as follows. SOAPnuke was used to process the raw data, removing reads that contained adapters or uncalled bases, had a mean Phred below 15, or lacked an exact match to the constant primer or identifier. COPE v1.2.5 was used to merge high-quality paired reads, and clonotypes were defined as unique nucleotide sequences. MiTCR v1.1 was used to align the clonotypes against IMGT TRBV, TRBD and TRBJ reference segments. The analysis included only V-J combinations with a frequency above 0.0001, which together covered roughly 99% of the repertoires. The TCS score was defined as the ratio of F50 (clonal expansion) to E x V (chaos), calculated using BLOSUM62-based TCRdist between CDR3 peptides within each V-J. Welch's t-statistics and random forest reduced roughly 500 V-J features to 10 to 15, which were used in a naive Bayes classifier (R e1071). Using fastp trimming at Q25 and MiXCR clonotype assembly, TCRdb reanalyzed the public sequencing data and kept in-frame beta chains. One record per CDR3 amino acid sequence lists the most common genes and DNA. Clone size and V and J calls follow TCRdb, not the original study. This sample lists around 420,000 distinct CDR3 sequences; approximately 14% were detected once. The ten largest clones capture 7.5% to 9% of the sample.

Broad study findings and their caveats: Sample size was not statistically predetermined, and investigators were not blinded to group allocation. In validation, progression to ophthalmopathy was predicted by the model with almost 71% sensitivity and 72% to 80% specificity, a median of approximately 6.5 months before onset. Most expanded thyroid clonotypes (frequency above 0.001) were also detected in blood, suggesting blood repertoires may reflect thyroid immune responses. A model built on a 13 V-J signature distinguished ophthalmopathy from stable hyperthyroidism, reaching roughly 88% sensitivity and 81% to 83% specificity in cross-validation and 80%/75% in testing.

The source is a woman aged 18-29 years with Graves' hyperthyroidism. Sequencing was performed on blood.

At the DNA level, the sequence is TGTGCCAGCAGTGAATTGTGGAGAGACGAAAAACTGTTTTTT. The translation is CASSELWRDEKLFF. The chain is encoded by TRBV6-1 joined to TRBJ1-4; the D gene lacks a confident call. CDR1 MNHNS and CDR2 SASEGT are derived from the germline V gene. The trim is 2 bases for V and 8 bases for J, with a gap of 12 bases between the germline ends. From the cysteine through the phenylalanine, the CDR3 covers 14 amino acids. Only the CDR3 portion is preserved as DNA: 42 bases, with reading frame beginning at the first base.